The 20 T cell receptor beta chains below come from one sample, sequenced in a study of T cells in Graves' hyperthyroidism and ophthalmopathy. From RNA transcripts, TCR beta CDR3 regions were amplified. First-round RT-PCR with HTBI primers amplified the TCR CDR3 region. TCRdb reanalysed the multiplex PCR reads using MiXCR and keeps one entry per CDR3 protein. The sample shows about 600,000 distinct CDR3 sequences, roughly 16% of them seen only once. Sequencing input: blood. Receptors were obtained from a woman between 40 and 55 years old with Graves' ophthalmopathy.

This clonotype was counted only a few times. The chain is built from TRBV6-1 and TRBJ2-2, with TRBD2 identical over 12 bases. Germline V lookup: CDR1 MNHNS, CDR2 SASEGT. With V trimmed by 7 bases and J by 4 bases, 4 bases remained unmatched. The CDR3 extends over 15 amino acids. The chain's CDR3 is CASTILAGGTGELFF. In nucleotides, the CDR3 is TGTGCCAGCACCATACTAGCGGGAGGCACCGGGGAGCTGTTTTTT.

This clonotype was seen ten or more times. CDR3: CASSDQGEGANQPQHF. The CDR3 nucleotides read TGTGCCAGCAGTGACCAGGGCGAAGGAGCAAATCAGCCCCAGCATTTT. The chain recombines TRBV2 with TRBJ1-5; TRBD1 might be the D (5 bases). The CDR3 has 16 residues. V lost 3 bases, J lost 4 bases, and 16 bases lay in between. Germline V gives CDR1 SNHLY, CDR2 FYNNEI.

This chain joins TRBV2 and TRBJ2-2; TRBD1 is a possible D gene (6 bases). CDR1 and CDR2 from the germline V gene are SNHLY and FYNNEI. The CDR3 extends over 14 amino acids. V lost 9 bases to trimming and J lost 6 bases, with 17 bases between them. Here the CDR3 DNA reads TGTGCCAGGACCTCAGGGGCGCGCGCCGGGGAGCTGTTTTTT. As protein: CARTSGARAGELFF. Looking up the rest from reference TRBV2 and TRBJ2-2 gives the full variable domain: EPEVTQTPSHQVTQMGQEVILRCVPISNHLYFYWYRQILGQKVEFLVSFYNNEISEKSEIFDDQFSVERPDGSNFTLKIRSTKLEDSAMYFCARTSGARAGELFFGEGSRLTVL.

The gene calls are TRBV6-6 and TRBJ2-7; TRBD1 agrees at 7 bases. The CDR3 runs 16 residues. The junction had 6 bases not matched to a gene; V was cut back by 0 bases and J by 1 base. Germline-derived CDR1 and CDR2 are MNHNY and SVGAGI (reference sequence). The CDR3 region is CASSYSGQFYSYEQYF. The CDR3 coding sequence is TGTGCCAGCAGTTACTCGGGACAGTTCTATTCCTACGAGCAGTACTTC.

The chain uses TRBV6-1 and TRBJ2-3; 9 nucleotides align to TRBD2. V shed 1 base and J 4 bases; nucleotides not matched to a gene: 3. This CDR3 contains 15 residues. The V gene's germline CDR1 is MNHNS and CDR2 SASEGT. The CDR3 is CASSEEAGGADTQYF. CDR3 coding DNA: TGTGCCAGCAGTGAAGAGGCGGGAGGGGCAGATACGCAGTATTTT.

This clonotype appeared many times. V usage is TRBV6-1 and J usage is TRBJ1-5; no definite D call. Germline-derived CDR1 and CDR2 are MNHNS and SASEGT. This CDR3 contains 15 residues. Trimming pared 1 base from V and 6 bases from J, leaving 13 bases between. The DNA of the CDR3 is TGTGCCAGCAGTGAAGAGCGGGGTGCGACTCAGCCCCAGCATTTT. Protein product: CASSEERGATQPQHF.

This chain connects TRBV20-1 to TRBJ2-7; a weak D match, TRBD1 (5 bases). Germline-derived CDR1 and CDR2 are DFQATT and SNEGSKA (reference sequence). There are 15 residues in the CDR3. The V end was cut by 1 base, the J end by 1 base, with 14 bases between. In nucleotides, the CDR3 is TGCAGTGCTAGAGCCTCCTCGACAGATTCCTACGAGCAGTACTTC. It encodes CSARASSTDSYEQYF.

This clonotype was recorded at least ten times. V usage is TRBV30 and J usage is TRBJ2-7; 9 bases fit TRBD2. The CDR3 loop spans 15 amino acids. The V gene's germline CDR1 is GTSNPN and CDR2 SVGIG (reference sequence). V dropped 0 bases and J dropped 4; count of bases not matched to a gene: 7. Written as DNA, the CDR3 is TGTGCCTGGAGTGTTGGTGTTAGCGGGAGTTACGAGCAGTACTTC. Protein product: CAWSVGVSGSYEQYF.

The sample holds many counts of this clonotype. The genes are TRBV12-3 or TRBV12-4 and TRBJ2-7; D is perhaps TRBD1 (6 bases). The CDR3 is 14 amino acids. V was trimmed by 6 bases and J by 3 bases, leaving 15 bases between them. CDR3 sequence: CASSPTGVYYEQYF. The CDR3 coding sequence is TGTGCCAGCAGCCCGACAGGCGTGTACTACGAGCAGTACTTC.

This clonotype showed up many times. This rearrangement joins TRBV5-1 to TRBJ2-4, with D perhaps being TRBD1 or TRBD2 (5 bases each). This CDR3 contains 14 residues. The V end lost 5 bases, the J end lost 2 bases, and 11 bases lay between the germline ends. Per the germline V gene, CDR1 is SGHRS and CDR2 is YFSETQ. CDR3 sequence reads: CASRWDPSKNIQYF. CDR3 coding DNA: TGCGCCAGCAGGTGGGACCCCTCCAAAAACATTCAGTACTTC. Variable domain in full (rest from reference TRBV5-1 and TRBJ2-4): KAGVTQTPRYLIKTRGQQVTLSCSPISGHRSVSWYQQTPGQGLQFLFEYFSETQRNKGNFPGRFSGRQFSNSRSEMNVSTLELGDSALYLCASRWDPSKNIQYFGAGTRLSVL.

In its sample, this clonotype was seen many times. The rearrangement uses TRBV2 and TRBJ2-7; no definite D call. Germline CDR1 and CDR2: SNHLY and FYNNEI. V lost 2 bases to trimming and J lost 0 bases, with 8 bases between them. The CDR3 totals 14 residues. CDR3 DNA sequence: TGTGCCAGCAGTGAAAGTCAGCTCTCCTACGAGCAGTACTTC. Translation gives CASSESQLSYEQYF.

This sequence joins TRBV11-2 and TRBJ1-3, with D possibly being TRBD1 (5 bases). This CDR3 contains 15 residues. CDR1 SGHAT and CDR2 FQNNGV come from the germline V gene. The V end lost 3 bases, the J end lost 0 bases, and 9 bases lay between the germline ends. The CDR3 reads CASSFRDLSGNTIYF. In DNA form, the CDR3 reads TGTGCCAGCAGCTTCAGGGACCTCTCTGGAAACACCATATATTTT.

This clonotype has a count of ten or more. CDR3 DNA sequence: TGTGCCACCATACTCGCTCCCCCAGAGACCCAGTACTTC. Its protein product is CATILAPPETQYF. This sequence joins TRBV2 and TRBJ2-5; D ambiguous. Germline V gene sequence: CDR1 SNHLY, CDR2 FYNNEI. Trimming took 10 bases from V and 4 from J, leaving 16 bases between them. The CDR3 is 13 amino acids. The full variable domain, with the rest looked up from reference TRBV2 and TRBJ2-5, is EPEVTQTPSHQVTQMGQEVILRCVPISNHLYFYWYRQILGQKVEFLVSFYNNEISEKSEIFDDQFSVERPDGSNFTLKIRSTKLEDSAMYFCATILAPPETQYFGPGTRLLVL.

Ten or more counts support this clonotype. This chain links TRBV20-1 with TRBJ2-3; tentative D call: TRBD2 (6 bases). V gave up 1 base and J gave up 1 base, with 9 bases separating them. The CDR3 extends over 14 amino acids. The germline V gene has CDR1 DFQATT and CDR2 SNEGSKA (reference sequence). CDR3 loop: CSARGSSGTDTQYF. The DNA of the CDR3 is TGCAGTGCTAGAGGTTCTAGCGGCACAGATACGCAGTATTTT.

This clonotype has ten or more counts. The chain couples TRBV28 to TRBJ2-7; the D gene could be TRBD1 or TRBD2 (5 bases each). CDR3 size: 13 residues. V was shortened by 6 bases and J by 1 base, with 10 bases between the two germline ends. Germline CDR1 MDHEN, CDR2 SYDVKM. The CDR3, as DNA: TGTGCCAGCAGACCGGGACGGTCCTACGAGCAGTACTTC. It encodes CASRPGRSYEQYF.

This clonotype was seen more than once but under ten times. The V gene is TRBV9, the J gene TRBJ2-3; D unresolved. Per the germline V gene, CDR1 is SGDLS and CDR2 is YYNGEE. The CDR3 totals 14 residues. V was clipped by 0 bases and J by 2 bases, with 7 bases between them. The CDR3 DNA sequence: TGTGCCAGCAGCGTAGGTCCAGTCACAGATACGCAGTATTTT. Encoded protein: CASSVGPVTDTQYF.

In the case of this clonotype: Relative to the germline gene, one junction end is altered; a read error may explain this. The genes are TRBV2 and TRBJ1-2, with D unclear. The germline gives CDR1 SNHLY, CDR2 FYNNEI. The CDR3 covers 14 residues. The CDR3 reads CTSSEPGSNYGYTF. In nucleotides, the CDR3 is TGTACCAGCAGTGAACCGGGATCCAACTATGGCTACACCTTC.

Turning to this clonotype: A read error may produce the germline difference seen at one junction end. The V gene is TRBV2, the J gene TRBJ2-2; D is ambiguous. The germline V gene encodes CDR1 SNHLY and CDR2 FYNNEI. The CDR3 has 14 residues. This chain's CDR3 is CASSVDSNIGELFF. The CDR3 nucleotides are TGTGCCAGCAGTGTCGACTCAAACATCGGGGAGCTGTTTTTT.

This clonotype was recorded a few times. The chain recombines TRBV20-1 with TRBJ2-3; 14 nucleotides line up with TRBD2. V was pared by 5 bases and J by 5 bases, with 9 bases of the junction left unmatched. Germline assignment: CDR1 DFQATT and CDR2 SNEGSKA (reference sequence). CDR3 length: 16 amino acids. DNA of the CDR3: TGCAGTGCTGGTCCCGGGACTAGCGGGAGAGGAGATACGCAGTATTTT. Translated: CSAGPGTSGRGDTQYF.

This clonotype came up many times. The chain combines TRBV28 with TRBJ2-7; TRBD1 agrees at 10 bases. In germline, CDR1 is MDHEN, CDR2 SYDVKM. The CDR3 totals 15 residues. Germline trimming cut 6 bases from V and 1 base from J; bases unmatched to any gene: 6. The chain's CDR3 is CASSPDRGRSYEQYF. Here the CDR3 DNA reads TGTGCCAGCAGCCCTGACAGGGGGCGATCCTACGAGCAGTACTTC.